This T cell receptor (beta chain) was sequenced during a study of CD8 T cells in ankylosing spondylitis. Study-level findings and limits: What appeared characteristic of ankylosing spondylitis blood was a TCR beta motif of under 10 highly homologous variants.

From the 5' RACE reads, TCRdb called clonotypes with MiXCR, one entry per CDR3 protein. The sample yields over 25,000 distinct CDR3 sequences, 7.9% seen once. Of note for this clonotype: The antigen remains undetermined.

In germline, CDR1 is MGHRA, CDR2 YSYEKL. This CDR3 is 15 amino acids long. V lost 7 bases and J lost 5, with 17 bases in between. Sequencing was done on a sample of blood. The chain joins TRBV4-1 to TRBJ2-2; D is possibly TRBD1 (7 bases). The clonotype originates from a male donor with ankylosing spondylitis or in good health (not recorded which). CDR3 in amino acids: CASTQGGLGTGELFF. DNA for the CDR3: TGCGCCAGCACCCAGGGGGGATTAGGGACCGGGGAGCTGTTTTTT.